The next 5 T cell receptor beta chains were all read from a single sample in a study of cytomegalovirus exposure and HLA in healthy donors. The PCR made use of 60 Vbeta and 13 Jbeta primers. Profiling relied on immunoSEQ multiplex PCR, and the TCRdb table lists in-frame clones only, not all of them. The table records roughly 150,000 clones, around 81% of them present only once. Sequenced input: PBMCs. The origin of the receptors is a man aged 35 to 55 in good health and CMV-seronegative.

The genes are TRBV30 and TRBJ2-4; 13 bases are a match to TRBD2. Losses at the gene ends were 5 bases for V and 8 bases for J; bases not matched to a gene: 6. The CDR3 covers 14 residues. Germline V gene lookup returns CDR1 GTSNPN and CDR2 SVGIG (reference sequence). CDR3 sequence: CAWRTSGSWDIQYF. As DNA, the CDR3 is TGTGCCTGGCGGACTAGCGGGAGTTGGGACATTCAGTACTTC. Filled out from reference TRBV30 and TRBJ2-4, the complete variable domain reads SQTIHQWPATLVQPVGSPLSLECTVEGTSNPNLYWYRQAAGRGLQLLFYSVGIGQISSEVPQNLSASRPQDRQFILSSKKLLLSDSGFYLCAWRTSGSWDIQYFGAGTRLSVL.

The V call is TRBV19, the J call TRBJ1-3; D remains unclear. Trimming left V 3 bases short and J 3 bases short, with 21 bases between. Germline CDR1 is LNHDA and CDR2 is SQIVND (reference sequence). This CDR3 region has 18 residues. This chain's CDR3 is CASSMRGGKVEGGNTIYF. The CDR3 nucleotides are TGTGCCAGTAGTATGCGTGGAGGGAAAGTTGAAGGTGGAAACACCATATATTTT.

J is TRBJ1-1 and V is TRBV5-1; D is perhaps TRBD1 (6 bases). The CDR3 consists of 15 residues. V lost 3 bases and J 1 base, leaving 13 bases between the germline ends. Germline values: CDR1 SGHRS, CDR2 YFSETQ. The DNA for the CDR3 is TGCGCCAGCAGCTCCCGCGGGGGGGCGAACACTGAAGCTTTCTTT. It encodes CASSSRGGANTEAFF.

The chain joins TRBV7-9 to TRBJ1-1; D call uncertain. CDR3 length: 14 amino acids. Deletions cut 4 bases from V and 3 bases from J, with 12 bases between. Germline CDR1 and CDR2: SEHNR and FQNEAQ (reference sequence). The CDR3 loop is CASSWEGMDTEAFF. As DNA, the CDR3 is TGTGCCAGCAGCTGGGAGGGTATGGACACTGAAGCTTTCTTT.

Concerning this clone: The junction and the germline gene differ at one end; a read error may be behind it. The chain uses TRBV7-9 and TRBJ1-2; possible D gene TRBD1, 5 bases. The CDR3 covers 14 residues. Germline CDR1 SEHNR, CDR2 FQNEAQ (reference sequence). The CDR3 loop is CSSSLALGLTGYTF. CDR3 sequence (DNA): TGTTCCAGCAGCTTAGCGTTGGGACTAACCGGCTACACCTTC.